The source of this T cell receptor (beta chain) is a study of metastatic and nonmetastatic thyroid tumors. TCRdb called clones again from the PCR reads with MiXCR. Of just under 60,000 clones listed, 16% are singletons. This clone was seen only a few times. A much larger clone lies one base from this, so it may be a read error. Thyroid surgery was performed in patients who had received no treatment beforehand. This CDR3 is 15 amino acids long. Germline lookup yields CDR1 SGHTA and CDR2 FQGTGA. Trimming took off 5 bases at V and 2 bases at J, with 10 bases between the two ends. The rearrangement uses TRBV7-3 and TRBJ2-6, with D possibly TRBD2 on 6 matching bases. This TCR came from a male donor with papillary thyroid cancer or a benign thyroid nodule (not recorded which). Some clones in this sample may be carry-over from other donors' samples. The sample consisted of blood. Written as DNA, the CDR3 is TGTGCCAGCAGCCCGCGGGGTGCTGGGGCCAACGTCCTGACTTTC. This translates into CASSPRGAGANVLTF. Full variable domain (remainder filled in from reference TRBV7-3 and TRBJ2-6): GAGVSQTPSNKVTEKGKYVELRCDPISGHTALYWYRQSLGQGPEFLIYFQGTGAADDSGLPNDRFFAVRPEGSVSTLKIQRTERGDSAVYLCASSPRGAGANVLTFGAGSRLTVL.